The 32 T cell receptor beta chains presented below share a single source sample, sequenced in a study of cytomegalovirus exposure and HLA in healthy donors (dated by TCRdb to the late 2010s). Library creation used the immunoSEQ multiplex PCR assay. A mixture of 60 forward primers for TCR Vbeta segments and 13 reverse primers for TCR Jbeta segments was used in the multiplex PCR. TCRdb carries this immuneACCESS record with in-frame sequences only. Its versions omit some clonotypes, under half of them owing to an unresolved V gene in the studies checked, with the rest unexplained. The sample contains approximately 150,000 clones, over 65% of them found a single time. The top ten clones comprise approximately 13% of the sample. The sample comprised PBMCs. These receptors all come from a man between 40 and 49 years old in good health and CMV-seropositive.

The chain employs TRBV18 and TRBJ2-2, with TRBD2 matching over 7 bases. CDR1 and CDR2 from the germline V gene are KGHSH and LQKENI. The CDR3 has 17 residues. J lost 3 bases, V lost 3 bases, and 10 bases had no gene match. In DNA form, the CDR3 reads TGTGCCAGCTCACCCAACCCGACTAGCCCATACACCGGGGAGCTGTTTTTT. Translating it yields CASSPNPTSPYTGELFF. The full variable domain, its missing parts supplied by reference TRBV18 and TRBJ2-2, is NAGVMQNPRHLVRRRGQEARLRCSPMKGHSHVYWYRQLPEEGLKFMVYLQKENIIDESGMPKERFSAEFPKEGPSILRIQQVVRGDSAAYFCASSPNPTSPYTGELFFGEGSRLTVL.

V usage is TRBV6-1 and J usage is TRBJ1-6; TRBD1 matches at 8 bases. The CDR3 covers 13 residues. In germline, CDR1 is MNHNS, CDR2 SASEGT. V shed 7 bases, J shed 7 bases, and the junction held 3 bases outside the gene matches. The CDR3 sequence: CASIGTGNSPLHF. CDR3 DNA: TGTGCCAGCATTGGGACAGGCAATTCACCCCTCCACTTT.

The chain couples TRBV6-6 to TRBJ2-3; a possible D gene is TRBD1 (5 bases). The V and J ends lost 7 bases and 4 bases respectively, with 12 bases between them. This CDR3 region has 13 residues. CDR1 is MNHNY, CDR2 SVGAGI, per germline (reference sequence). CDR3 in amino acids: CASNWGSADTQYF. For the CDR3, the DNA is TGTGCCAGCAATTGGGGCTCGGCAGATACGCAGTATTTT.

The CDR3 is CASSLATGGSRHEQYF. The CDR3 DNA follows: TGTGCCAGCAGCTTAGCGACGGGCGGGAGTCGCCACGAGCAGTACTTC. J is TRBJ2-5 and V is TRBV7-2, with TRBD2 matching over 7 bases. The J call may be incorrect, as the DNA end agrees better with TRBJ2-7. Germline V gene lookup returns CDR1 SGHTA and CDR2 FQGNSA. There are 16 residues in the CDR3.

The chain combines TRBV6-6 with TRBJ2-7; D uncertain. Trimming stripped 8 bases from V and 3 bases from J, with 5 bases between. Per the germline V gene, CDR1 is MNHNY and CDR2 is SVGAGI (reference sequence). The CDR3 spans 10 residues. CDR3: CASGRYEQYF. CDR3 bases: TGTGCCAGCGGCCGCTACGAGCAGTACTTC.

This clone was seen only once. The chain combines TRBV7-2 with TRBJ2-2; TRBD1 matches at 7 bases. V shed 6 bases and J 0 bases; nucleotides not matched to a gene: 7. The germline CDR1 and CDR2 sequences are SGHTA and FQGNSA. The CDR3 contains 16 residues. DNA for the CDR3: TGTGCCAGCAGTTACAGGACAGGCTCGAACACCGGGGAGCTGTTTTTT. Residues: CASSYRTGSNTGELFF.

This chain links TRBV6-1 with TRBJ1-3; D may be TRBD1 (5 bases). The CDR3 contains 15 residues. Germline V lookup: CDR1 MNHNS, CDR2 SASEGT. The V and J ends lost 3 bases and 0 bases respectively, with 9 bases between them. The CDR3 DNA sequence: TGTGCCAGCAGTGAGGGGGGGTTCTCTGGAAACACCATATATTTT. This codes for CASSEGGFSGNTIYF.

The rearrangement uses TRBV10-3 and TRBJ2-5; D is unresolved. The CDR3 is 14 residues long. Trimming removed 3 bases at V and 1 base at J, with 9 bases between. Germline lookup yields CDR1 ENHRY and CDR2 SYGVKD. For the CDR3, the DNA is TGTGCCATCAGTGACTCCCGGAGCCAAGAGACCCAGTACTTC. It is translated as CAISDSRSQETQYF.

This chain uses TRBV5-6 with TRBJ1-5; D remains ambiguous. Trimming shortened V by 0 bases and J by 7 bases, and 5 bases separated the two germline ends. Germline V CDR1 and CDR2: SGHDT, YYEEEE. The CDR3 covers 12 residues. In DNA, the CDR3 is TGTGCCAGCAGCTTGGTTGGCCAGCCCCAGCATTTT. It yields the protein CASSLVGQPQHF.

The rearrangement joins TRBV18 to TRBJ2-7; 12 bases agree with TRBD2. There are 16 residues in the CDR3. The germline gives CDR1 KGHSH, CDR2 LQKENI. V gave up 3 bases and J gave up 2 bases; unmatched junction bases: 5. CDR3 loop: CASSPQTSGSAYEQYF. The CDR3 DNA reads TGTGCCAGCTCACCGCAGACTAGCGGGAGTGCCTACGAGCAGTACTTC.

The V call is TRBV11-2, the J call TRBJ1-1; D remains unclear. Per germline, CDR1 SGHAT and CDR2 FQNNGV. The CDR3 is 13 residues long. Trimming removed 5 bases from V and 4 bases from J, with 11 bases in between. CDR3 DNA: TGTGCCAGCAGCCCGGGTCGGGTCACTGAAGCTTTCTTT. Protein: CASSPGRVTEAFF.

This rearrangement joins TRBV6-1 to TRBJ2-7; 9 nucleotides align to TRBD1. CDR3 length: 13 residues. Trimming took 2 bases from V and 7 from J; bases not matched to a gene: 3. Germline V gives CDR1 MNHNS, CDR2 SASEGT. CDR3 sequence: CASSEHRGREQYF. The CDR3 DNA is TGTGCCAGCAGTGAACACAGGGGGCGGGAGCAGTACTTC.

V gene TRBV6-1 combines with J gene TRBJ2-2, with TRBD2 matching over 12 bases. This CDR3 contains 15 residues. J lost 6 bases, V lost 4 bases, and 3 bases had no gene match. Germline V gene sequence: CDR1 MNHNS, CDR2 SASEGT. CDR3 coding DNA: TGTGCCAGCAGTGGACTAGCGGGAGTTCCCGGGGAGCTGTTTTTT. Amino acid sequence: CASSGLAGVPGELFF.

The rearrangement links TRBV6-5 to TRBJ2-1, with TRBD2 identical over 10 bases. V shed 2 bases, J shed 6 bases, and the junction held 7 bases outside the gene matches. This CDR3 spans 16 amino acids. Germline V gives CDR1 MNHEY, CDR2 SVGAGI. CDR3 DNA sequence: TGTGCCAGCAGTTACCAAGTAGCGGGAGGTTCCAATGAGCAGTTCTTC. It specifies CASSYQVAGGSNEQFF.

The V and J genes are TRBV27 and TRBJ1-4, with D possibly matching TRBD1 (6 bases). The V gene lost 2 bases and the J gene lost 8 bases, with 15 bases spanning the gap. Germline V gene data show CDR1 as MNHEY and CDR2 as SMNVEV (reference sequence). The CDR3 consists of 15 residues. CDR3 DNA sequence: TGTGCCAGCAGTTTAACGGGGGGGCAGGGAGAAAAACTGTTTTTT. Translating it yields CASSLTGGQGEKLFF.

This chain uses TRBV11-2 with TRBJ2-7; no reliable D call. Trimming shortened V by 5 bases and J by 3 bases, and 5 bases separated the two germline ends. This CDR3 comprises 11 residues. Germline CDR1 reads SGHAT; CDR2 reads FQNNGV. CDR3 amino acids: CASSVYYEQYF. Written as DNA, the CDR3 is TGTGCCAGCAGCGTCTACTACGAGCAGTACTTC.

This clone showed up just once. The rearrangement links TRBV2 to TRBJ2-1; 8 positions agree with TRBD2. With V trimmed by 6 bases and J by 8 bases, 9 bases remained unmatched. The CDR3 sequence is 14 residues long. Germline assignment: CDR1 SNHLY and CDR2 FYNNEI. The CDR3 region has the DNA TGTGCCAGCAGCCCAGGACTAGCAGGGTATGAGCAGTTCTTC. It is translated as CASSPGLAGYEQFF. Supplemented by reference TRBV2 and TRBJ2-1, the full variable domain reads EPEVTQTPSHQVTQMGQEVILRCVPISNHLYFYWYRQILGQKVEFLVSFYNNEISEKSEIFDDQFSVERPDGSNFTLKIRSTKLEDSAMYFCASSPGLAGYEQFFGPGTRLTVL.

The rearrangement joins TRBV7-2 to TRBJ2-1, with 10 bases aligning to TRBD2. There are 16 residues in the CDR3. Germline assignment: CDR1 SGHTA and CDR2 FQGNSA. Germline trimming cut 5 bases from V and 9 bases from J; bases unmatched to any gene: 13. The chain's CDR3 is CASSIRGIASGGEQFF. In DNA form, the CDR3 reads TGTGCCAGCAGCATTAGGGGAATCGCTAGCGGGGGTGAGCAGTTCTTC.

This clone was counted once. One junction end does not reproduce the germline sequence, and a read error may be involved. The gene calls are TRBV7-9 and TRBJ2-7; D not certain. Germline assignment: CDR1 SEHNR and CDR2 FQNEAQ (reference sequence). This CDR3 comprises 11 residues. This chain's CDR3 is CSSSQEDEQYF. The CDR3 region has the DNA TGTTCCAGCAGCCAAGAGGACGAGCAGTACTTC.

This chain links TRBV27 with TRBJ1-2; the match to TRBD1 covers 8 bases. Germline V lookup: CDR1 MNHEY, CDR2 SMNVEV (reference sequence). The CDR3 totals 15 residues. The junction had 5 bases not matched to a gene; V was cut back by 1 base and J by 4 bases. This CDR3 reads CASSLYQGAPYGYTF. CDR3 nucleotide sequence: TGTGCCAGCAGTTTATATCAGGGGGCCCCCTATGGCTACACCTTC.

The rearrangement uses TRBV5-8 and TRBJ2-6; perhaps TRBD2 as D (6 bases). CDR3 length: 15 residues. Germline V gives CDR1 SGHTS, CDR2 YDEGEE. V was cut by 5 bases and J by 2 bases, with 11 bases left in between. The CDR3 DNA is TGTGCCAGCAGGAGATGGGGGGCTGGGGCCAACGTCCTGACTTTC. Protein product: CASRRWGAGANVLTF.

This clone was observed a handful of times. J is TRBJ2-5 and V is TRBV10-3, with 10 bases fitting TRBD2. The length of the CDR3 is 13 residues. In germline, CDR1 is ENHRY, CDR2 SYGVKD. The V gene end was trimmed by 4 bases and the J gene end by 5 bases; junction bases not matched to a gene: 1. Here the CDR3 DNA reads TGTGCCATCAGTGGACTAGCGGGCGAGACCCAGTACTTC. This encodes CAISGLAGETQYF.

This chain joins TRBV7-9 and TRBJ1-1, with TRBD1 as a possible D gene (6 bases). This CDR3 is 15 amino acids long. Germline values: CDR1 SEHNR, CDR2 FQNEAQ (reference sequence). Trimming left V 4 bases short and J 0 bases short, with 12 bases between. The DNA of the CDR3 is TGTGCCAGCAGCTCTCCTGGGGGCCTGAACACTGAAGCTTTCTTT. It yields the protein CASSSPGGLNTEAFF.

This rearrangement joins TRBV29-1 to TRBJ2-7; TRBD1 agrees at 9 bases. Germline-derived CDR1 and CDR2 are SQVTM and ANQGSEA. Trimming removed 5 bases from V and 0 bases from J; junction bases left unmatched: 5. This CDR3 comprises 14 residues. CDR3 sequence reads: CSVWGQGDSYEQYF. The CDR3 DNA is TGCAGCGTTTGGGGACAGGGCGACTCCTACGAGCAGTACTTC.

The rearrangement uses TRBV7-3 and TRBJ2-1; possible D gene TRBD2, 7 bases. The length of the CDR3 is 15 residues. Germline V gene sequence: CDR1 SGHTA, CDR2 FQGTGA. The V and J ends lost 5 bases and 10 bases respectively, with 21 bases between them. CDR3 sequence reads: CASSEVGGGLGEQFF. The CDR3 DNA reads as TGTGCCAGCAGCGAAGTAGGGGGGGGGCTGGGGGAGCAGTTCTTC.

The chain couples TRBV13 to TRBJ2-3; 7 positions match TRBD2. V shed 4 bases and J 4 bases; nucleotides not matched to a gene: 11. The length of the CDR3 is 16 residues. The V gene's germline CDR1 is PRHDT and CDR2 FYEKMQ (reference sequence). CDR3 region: CASSSDWEGRADTQYF. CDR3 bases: TGTGCCAGCAGCTCTGACTGGGAGGGGCGAGCAGATACGCAGTATTTT.

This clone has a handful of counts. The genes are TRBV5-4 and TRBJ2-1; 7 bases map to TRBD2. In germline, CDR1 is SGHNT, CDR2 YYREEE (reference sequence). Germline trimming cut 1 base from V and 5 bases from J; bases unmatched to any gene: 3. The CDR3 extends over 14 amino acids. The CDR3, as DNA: TGTGCCAGCAGCTTGCTAGCGGAAGACAATGAGCAGTTCTTC. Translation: CASSLLAEDNEQFF.

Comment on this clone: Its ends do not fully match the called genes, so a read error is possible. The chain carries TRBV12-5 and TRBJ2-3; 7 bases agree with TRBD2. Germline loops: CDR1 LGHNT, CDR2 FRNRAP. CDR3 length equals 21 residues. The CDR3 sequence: CAGGLGGGIPGLAGDMDTQYF. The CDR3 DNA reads TGTGCTGGTGGTTTGGGGGGAGGGATACCGGGACTGGCGGGAGATATGGATACGCAGTATTTT.

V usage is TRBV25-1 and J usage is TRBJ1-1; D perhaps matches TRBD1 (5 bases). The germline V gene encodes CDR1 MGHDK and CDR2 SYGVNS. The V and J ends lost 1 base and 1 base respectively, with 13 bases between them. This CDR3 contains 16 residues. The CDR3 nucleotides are TGTGCCAGCAGTGAATGTGTTAGGCAGGGGAACACTGAAGCTTTCTTT. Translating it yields CASSECVRQGNTEAFF.

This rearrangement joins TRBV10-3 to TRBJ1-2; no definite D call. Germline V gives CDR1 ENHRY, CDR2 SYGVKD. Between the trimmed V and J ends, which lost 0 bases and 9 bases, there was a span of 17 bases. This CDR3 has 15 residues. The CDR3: CAISESSGADLSYTF. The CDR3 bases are TGTGCCATCAGTGAGTCTAGCGGAGCAGATCTTAGCTACACCTTC.

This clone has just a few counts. Here the CDR3 DNA reads TGTGCCAGCAGTTTTGTGGGCACGAATGAGCAGTTCTTC. Translated: CASSFVGTNEQFF. The chain is built from TRBV27 and TRBJ2-1; the D is unclear. Trimming shortened V by 3 bases and J by 7 bases, and 10 bases separated the two germline ends. The CDR3 covers 13 residues. The germline V gene has CDR1 MNHEY and CDR2 SMNVEV (reference sequence).

The DNA of the CDR3 is TGTGCCAGCAGCCAAGCCCCTGTATATTACTCTGGAAACACCATATATTTT. As protein: CASSQAPVYYSGNTIYF. The rearrangement links TRBV14 to TRBJ1-3; no reliable D call. The germline CDR1 and CDR2 sequences are SGHDN and FVKESK. The V end was cut by 1 base, the J end by 0 bases, with 13 bases between. The CDR3 is 17 amino acids.